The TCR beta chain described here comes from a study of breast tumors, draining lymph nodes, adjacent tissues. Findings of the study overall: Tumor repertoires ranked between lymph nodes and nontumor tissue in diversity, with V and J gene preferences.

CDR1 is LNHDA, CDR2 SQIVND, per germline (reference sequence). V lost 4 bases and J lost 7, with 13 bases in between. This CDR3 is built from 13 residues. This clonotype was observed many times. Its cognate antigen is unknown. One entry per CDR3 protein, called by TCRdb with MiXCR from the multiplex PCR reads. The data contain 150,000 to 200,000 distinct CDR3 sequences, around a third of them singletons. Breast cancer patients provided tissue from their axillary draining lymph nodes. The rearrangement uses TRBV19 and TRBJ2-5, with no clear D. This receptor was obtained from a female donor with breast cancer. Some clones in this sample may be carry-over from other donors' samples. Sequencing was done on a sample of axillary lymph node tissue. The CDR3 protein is CASSTDTAGTQYF. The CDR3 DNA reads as TGTGCCAGTAGTACCGACACGGCCGGGACCCAGTACTTC.